A selection of T cell receptor beta chains follows, all from one sample in a study of T cells after yellow fever vaccination. A single record per CDR3 protein comes from TCRdb applying MiXCR to the 5' RACE reads. The sample carries under 350,000 distinct CDR3 sequences, approximately 4% recorded once. The material sequenced was PBMCs, taken 5 days after the yellow fever booster vaccination. These TCRs come from a man younger than 30 who received the YFV17D yellow fever vaccine. Each CDR3 is given with its conserved first and last residue. D genes are given only for firm matches. Rows may omit the clone size; those that give it use once, few, many or a size class.

D,length,V,size,J,CDR3,DNA
NA,16,TRBV4-3,many,TRBJ2-1,CASSQDPLVRSNEQFF,TGCGCCAGCAGCCAAGACCCGCTAGTGAGGTCCAATGAGCAGTTCTTC
NA,13,TRBV20-1,many,TRBJ1-2,CSVTSFAYYGYTF,TGCAGTGTAACGTCCTTCGCATATTATGGCTACACCTTC
NA,14,TRBV6-2/TRBV6-3,few,TRBJ2-7,CASKHWSVTYEQYF,TGTGCCAGCAAACACTGGTCCGTAACCTACGAGCAGTACTTC
NA,12,TRBV7-2,many,TRBJ2-5,CASSLRQETQYF,TGTGCCAGCAGCTTAAGGCAAGAGACCCAGTACTTC
NA,13,TRBV20-1,many,TRBJ2-2,CSARDPRTGELFF,TGCAGTGCCCGGGACCCTCGAACCGGGGAGCTGTTTTTT
NA,15,TRBV9,many,TRBJ1-2,CASSPRSGASYGYTF,TGTGCCAGCAGCCCGCGTAGCGGGGCATCCTATGGCTACACCTTC
TRBD2,14,TRBV29-1,few,TRBJ2-5,CSVAGTSDRETQYF,TGCAGCGTCGCCGGGACTAGCGACCGAGAGACCCAGTACTTC
TRBD2,16,TRBV5-1,many,TRBJ2-1,CASSLSLAGGANEQFF,TGCGCCAGCAGCTTGTCCCTAGCGGGGGGTGCGAATGAGCAGTTCTTC
TRBD1,15,TRBV7-2,many,TRBJ1-4,CASSLRDRGNEKLFF,TGTGCCAGCAGCTTGCGGGACAGGGGTAATGAAAAACTGTTTTTT
NA,15,TRBV5-1,few,TRBJ1-1,CASSSYGRENTEAFF,TGCGCCAGCAGCTCCTATGGCAGGGAGAACACTGAAGCTTTCTTT
NA,13,TRBV5-1,few,TRBJ2-5,CASSGDWEETQYF,TGCGCCAGCAGCGGTGACTGGGAAGAGACCCAGTACTTC
NA,16,TRBV6-1,many,TRBJ2-3,CASSDRGVSYTDTQYF,TGTGCCAGCAGTGATCGAGGTGTGTCATACACAGATACGCAGTATTTT
NA,12,TRBV2,few,TRBJ2-5,CASRLYQETQYF,TGTGCCAGCAGACTGTACCAAGAGACCCAGTACTTC
NA,12,TRBV2,NA,TRBJ1-2,CASFRGDYGYTF,TGTGCCAGCTTCAGGGGCGACTATGGCTACACCTTC
NA,14,TRBV6-2/TRBV6-3,few,TRBJ2-3,CASSQAPHTDTQYF,TGTGCCAGCAGTCAGGCACCGCACACAGATACGCAGTATTTT
NA,14,TRBV6-2/TRBV6-3,many,TRBJ2-5,CASNIMTGKETQYF,TGTGCCAGCAATATTATGACAGGAAAAGAGACCCAGTACTTC
TRBD2,14,TRBV10-3,NA,TRBJ2-7,CAIRIAGSSYEQYF,TGTGCCATTAGAATAGCGGGGAGCTCCTACGAGCAGTACTTC
NA,13,TRBV9,NA,TRBJ2-2,CASSPMRGGELFF,TGTGCCAGCAGTCCTATGCGGGGCGGGGAGCTGTTTTTT
TRBD2,15,TRBV9,many,TRBJ2-1,CASSAGLELYNEQFF,TGTGCCAGCAGCGCCGGACTAGAGCTGTACAATGAGCAGTTCTTC
TRBD2,15,TRBV7-3,many,TRBJ2-2,CASSPPGGNTGELFF,TGTGCCAGCAGCCCCCCGGGGGGAAACACCGGGGAGCTGTTTTTT
NA,12,TRBV30,few,TRBJ1-6,CAWSVRNSPLHF,TGTGCCTGGAGTGTACGGAATTCACCCCTCCACTTT
TRBD1,15,TRBV10-3,NA,TRBJ2-2,CAITDRGPDTGELFF,TGTGCCATCACCGACAGGGGCCCCGACACCGGGGAGCTGTTTTTT
NA,13,TRBV7-9,few,TRBJ1-3,CASSLDSGDTIYF,TGTGCCAGCAGCTTAGATTCGGGGGACACCATATATTTT
NA,16,TRBV20-1,NA,TRBJ2-4,CSPLPLGGGSKNIQYF,TGCAGTCCTCTACCCCTCGGTGGGGGAAGCAAAAACATTCAGTACTTC
NA,15,TRBV5-1,NA,TRBJ1-2,CASSLVGDGVGGYTF,TGCGCCAGCAGCTTGGTCGGGGACGGGGTTGGTGGCTACACCTTC
NA,15,TRBV12-3/TRBV12-4,few,TRBJ2-5,CASSPRDASRETQYF,TGTGCCAGCAGTCCCCGGGATGCGAGTCGGGAGACCCAGTACTTC
NA,12,TRBV7-2,many,TRBJ2-3,CASSTTSDTQYF,TGTGCCAGCAGTACCACTAGCGATACGCAGTATTTT
TRBD1,13,TRBV10-3,few,TRBJ1-1,CAISTGGEAEAFF,TGTGCCATCAGCACAGGGGGGGAGGCTGAAGCTTTCTTT
TRBD1,16,TRBV5-6,many,TRBJ1-2,CASSPTGGPWGYGYTF,TGTGCCAGCAGCCCAACAGGGGGCCCCTGGGGCTATGGCTACACCTTC
NA,16,TRBV6-2/TRBV6-3,few,TRBJ1-1,CASSYSPEFRNTEAFF,TGTGCCAGCAGTTACTCCCCGGAATTTAGGAACACTGAAGCTTTCTTT
NA,15,TRBV6-5,few,TRBJ1-6,CASSYMSNGNSPLHF,TGTGCCAGCAGTTACATGTCGAATGGGAATTCACCCCTCCACTTT
NA,12,TRBV20-1,NA,TRBJ2-2,CSARPGPGELFF,TGCAGTGCTAGACCGGGTCCCGGGGAGCTGTTTTTT
NA,16,TRBV7-2,NA,TRBJ2-3,CASTTHVQGITDTQYF,TGTGCCAGCACCACCCATGTTCAGGGGATCACAGATACGCAGTATTTT
NA,14,TRBV20-1,few,TRBJ1-6,CSALKGVDNSPLHF,TGCAGTGCTCTTAAGGGAGTCGATAATTCACCCCTCCACTTT
TRBD2,15,TRBV11-1,many,TRBJ2-1,CASSDTSGGVDEQFF,TGTGCCAGCAGCGACACTAGCGGGGGGGTCGATGAGCAGTTCTTC
TRBD1,13,TRBV2,few,TRBJ2-2,CATGQGWTGELFF,TGTGCCACAGGACAGGGGTGGACCGGGGAGCTGTTTTTT
TRBD1,15,TRBV29-1,few,TRBJ1-3,CSVKQGSSSGNTIYF,TGCAGCGTGAAACAGGGGTCAAGCTCTGGAAACACCATATATTTT
NA,15,TRBV7-2,NA,TRBJ1-5,CASSTYYGANQPQHF,TGTGCCAGCAGCACGTACTACGGGGCCAATCAGCCCCAGCATTTT
NA,11,TRBV6-2/TRBV6-3,many,TRBJ2-2,CASSYWGELFF,TGTGCCAGCAGTTACTGGGGGGAGCTGTTTTTT
TRBD1,16,TRBV6-5,few,TRBJ2-2,CASRSWGQGYTGELFF,TGTGCCAGCAGATCGTGGGGACAGGGTTACACCGGGGAGCTGTTTTTT
NA,14,TRBV20-1,NA,TRBJ1-5,CSAKEGPSNQPQHF,TGCAGTGCTAAAGAGGGTCCTAGCAATCAGCCCCAGCATTTT
NA,16,TRBV7-2,NA,TRBJ2-2,CASSLAPIQNTGELFF,TGTGCCAGCAGCTTAGCGCCCATACAGAACACCGGGGAGCTGTTTTTT
NA,14,TRBV7-2,many,TRBJ2-3,CASSPMGLDDTQYF,TGTGCCAGCAGCCCTATGGGGCTTGATGATACGCAGTATTTT
NA,15,TRBV20-1,many,TRBJ2-5,CSARSPFGVGETQYF,TGCAGTGCTAGATCTCCCTTCGGAGTAGGAGAGACCCAGTACTTC
NA,14,TRBV19,NA,TRBJ2-2,CASSIVPYTGELFF,TGTGCCAGTAGTATAGTGCCGTACACCGGGGAGCTGTTTTTT
TRBD1,16,TRBV5-4,NA,TRBJ2-5,CASSLPNTGGQETQYF,TGTGCCAGCAGCTTGCCCAACACAGGGGGCCAAGAGACCCAGTACTTC
NA,13,TRBV14,NA,TRBJ1-1,CASSPYMNTEAFF,TGTGCCAGCAGCCCCTATATGAACACTGAAGCTTTCTTT
NA,13,TRBV5-6,NA,TRBJ2-5,CASSLQDLETQYF,TGTGCCAGCAGCTTGCAGGACCTAGAGACCCAGTACTTC
NA,14,TRBV7-6,NA,TRBJ2-1,CASSFFGFDNEQFF,TGTGCCAGCAGCTTCTTTGGATTTGACAATGAGCAGTTCTTC
TRBD2,15,TRBV4-3,NA,TRBJ2-3,CASSQSGGGTDTQYF,TGCGCCAGCAGCCAAAGCGGGGGGGGCACAGATACGCAGTATTTT
TRBD2,12,TRBV10-2,many,TRBJ2-3,CASSSGADTQYF,TGCGCCAGCTCTAGCGGGGCAGATACGCAGTATTTT
NA,16,TRBV7-6,many,TRBJ2-1,CASSPQGGHSYNEQFF,TGTGCCAGCAGCCCTCAGGGGGGCCATTCCTACAATGAGCAGTTCTTC
TRBD2,17,TRBV7-2,NA,TRBJ2-5,CASSSQPTSGPQETQYF,TGTGCCAGCAGCTCACAACCGACTAGCGGGCCCCAAGAGACCCAGTACTTC
NA,14,TRBV20-1,many,TRBJ1-3,CSAQRRSSGNTIYF,TGCAGTGCTCAGAGGCGAAGCTCTGGAAACACCATATATTTT
TRBD1,15,TRBV20-1,few,TRBJ1-6,CSARLLGGSGSPLHF,TGCAGTGCTAGACTGCTAGGGGGCTCGGGTTCACCCCTCCACTTT
TRBD2,15,TRBV4-3,NA,TRBJ2-1,CASSAGGGSYNEEFF,TGCGCCAGCAGCGCGGGGGGGGGATCCTACAATGAGGAGTTCTTC